Reported below is one T cell receptor (beta chain). Its target is unknown. Researchers made TCR beta libraries via UMI-labeled 5' RACE. After re-calling the 5' RACE reads, TCRdb lists one entry per CDR3 protein, DNA absent. The sample has 6,000 to 9,000 distinct CDR3 sequences; the top ten hold roughly 20%. This sample stems from a study of human CD8 memory T cell subsets. Study outcomes and limitations: Similar levels of high diversity, measured as normalized Shannon-Wiener diversity, were found in stem-like memory and precursor exhausted T cells, which was not the case for effector memory cells. The authors found that stem-like memory and precursor exhausted T cell repertoires overlapped minimally. This study sequenced only the T cell receptor beta chains and no others.

The sequenced sample was CD8+ T cells from PBMCs. The TCR comes from a human donor in good health.

This CDR3 reads CASSPTQGGYEQYF. This sequence joins TRBV18 and TRBJ2-7; the TCRdb call, TRBD1, lacks DNA for checking. Looked up from germline, CDR1 is KGHSH and CDR2 is LQKENI. The CDR3 consists of 14 residues.